This T cell receptor (beta chain) came from a study of blood T cells in healthy people across ages. Findings and caveats of the study: Naive T cell percentage by flow cytometry tracked strongly with beta diversity. The study found more naive CD4+ cells and higher diversity in long-lived than aged donors.

Then a second PCR, running about 6 to 12 cycles, was carried out with a sample-barcoded 5' primer and a J-beta primer mix. Per-sample output comprised a minimum of 2.5 million paired-end reads containing CDR3. A single record per CDR3 protein comes from TCRdb applying MiXCR to the 5' RACE reads. The top ten clones hold 30% to 35% of a sample with about 680,000 distinct CDR3 sequences, approximately 49% of them seen once. Notes on this clonotype: What it binds is not known.

Whenever a sample was processed, at least 6 million PBMCs were isolated. The sequenced material came from blood. This receptor was taken from a woman between 55 and 75 years old in good health.

The CDR3 DNA is TGTGCCAGCAGTATCCACGGGACAGGGGTGAAAGATACGCAGTATTTT. Translated: CASSIHGTGVKDTQYF. The chain employs TRBV27 and TRBJ2-3, with 10 bases fitting TRBD1. This CDR3 is built from 16 residues. V lost 5 bases, J lost 5 bases, and 10 bases stayed unmatched. CDR1 is MNHEY, CDR2 SMNVEV, per germline (reference sequence).